This note documents a single TCR beta chain sequence. Its antigen is not known. One entry per CDR3 protein, called by TCRdb with MiXCR from the 5' RACE reads. The data hold around 320,000 distinct CDR3 sequences, with around 27% observed a single time. Germline loops: CDR1 LGHNA, CDR2 YSLEER. The CDR3 spans 16 residues. V lost 1 base and J lost 1; bases outside the gene matches: 3. The entry originates in a study of T-cell memory formation after mild COVID-19. Study-level information: TCR clusters showed largely donor specificity. General study results and limits: Contracting CD8+ clones were enriched in EMRA, CD4+ mainly in CM and EM.

This chain connects TRBV4-3 to TRBJ2-1; 8 bases map to TRBD1. The clonotype comes from an adult woman who had mild COVID-19 (a few samples of this study predate the infection). Cell type and time point are not known. Specimen: PBMCs or a T cell subset sorted from them (not recorded which). Here the CDR3 reads CASSQGTGGSYNEQFF. Here the CDR3 DNA reads TGCGCCAGCAGCCAAGGTACAGGGGGTTCCTACAATGAGCAGTTCTTC.